This TCR beta chain was identified during a study of Ad26.COV2.S vaccination and SARS-CoV-2 variants. Study-level background: Recipients of Ad26.COV2.S got it intramuscularly, once or twice 56 days apart.

Broader study findings: Vaccinated individuals (as opposed to placebo recipients) had higher spike-specific TCR breadth. Breadth measured for non-spike TCRs was similar across vaccine and placebo recipients. Analyses that measured TCR breadth and depth may have underestimated total T cell responses.

V gave up 4 bases and J gave up 2 bases; unmatched junction bases: 12. Germline V gene lookup returns CDR1 SGHNT and CDR2 YYREEE (reference sequence). The CDR3 runs 16 residues. Regarding treatment: 15 to 20 received Ad26.COV2.S at low or high dose, single or two shots; 5 received placebo; per-sample allocation not given. Day 63 following the first vaccine or placebo injection was when the samples were taken. TCRdb's copy holds only in-frame clones and misses some; the assay was immunoSEQ multiplex PCR. The table records roughly 420,000 clones, roughly nine tenths of them present only once. A remark on this clone: Its antigen remains unidentified.

Sequenced here: peripheral blood, sampled in a trial of Ad26.COV2.S vaccine versus placebo. This clonotype was sampled from a person between 18 and 65 years old who received the Ad26.COV2.S COVID-19 vaccine or a placebo. The genes are TRBV5-4 and TRBJ2-7; 7 bases line up with TRBD2. CDR3 nucleotides: TGTGCCAGCAGCACGTTAGGGGAGGGGACCCCCTACGAGCAGTACTTC. This gives the protein CASSTLGEGTPYEQYF.